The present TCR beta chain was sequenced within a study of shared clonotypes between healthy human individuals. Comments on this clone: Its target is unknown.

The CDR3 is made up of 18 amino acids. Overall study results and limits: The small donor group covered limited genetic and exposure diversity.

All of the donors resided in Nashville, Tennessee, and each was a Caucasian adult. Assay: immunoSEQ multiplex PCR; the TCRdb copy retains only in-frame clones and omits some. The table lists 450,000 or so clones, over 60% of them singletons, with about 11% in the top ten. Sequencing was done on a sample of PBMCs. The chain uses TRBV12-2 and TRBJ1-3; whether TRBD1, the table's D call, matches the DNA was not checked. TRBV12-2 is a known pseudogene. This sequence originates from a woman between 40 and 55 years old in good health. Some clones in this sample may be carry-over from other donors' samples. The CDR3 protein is CASRLPLYSDRNGNTIYF. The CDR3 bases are TGTGCAAGTCGCTTACCCCTATACTCCGACAGGAACGGGAACACCATATATTTT.